This is a list of T cell receptor beta chains from one sample in a study of long-term antiretroviral therapy in people with HIV. Only in-frame clones appear in the TCRdb table, and some are missing; sequencing was by immunoSEQ multiplex PCR. This table has 30,000 to 40,000 clones, roughly 80% appearing once. The source was unsorted PBMCs, collected 1.5 years after starting antiretroviral therapy. Source of these receptors: a man aged 18-30 years with HIV. Both conserved end residues are part of each CDR3. D genes are given only for firm matches. Size values are once, few and many counts, or a class for expanded clones, and some rows have none.

clone_size j_call v_call d_call cdr3_nt cdr3_aa
once TRBJ2-3 TRBV7-9 NA TGTGCCAGCAGCTTAGAGGAGATGTTCACGCAGTATTTT CASSLEEMFTQYF
NA TRBJ2-1 TRBV30 NA TGTGCCTGGAGTCTGATCAATGAGCAGTTCTTC CAWSLINEQFF
NA TRBJ1-2 TRBV5-8 NA TGTGCCAGCAGCTTGGTCGTGAACTATGGCTACACCTTC CASSLVVNYGYTF
NA TRBJ2-3 TRBV7-9 TRBD2 TGTGCCAGCAGCGTCGGGAGGGCCCTGGGCACAGATACGCAGTATTTT CASSVGRALGTDTQYF
NA TRBJ2-1 TRBV5-6 NA TGTGCCAGCAGCTCTGGTGTTCAAGGGCCCCCCTACAATGAGCAGTTCTTC CASSSGVQGPPYNEQFF
NA TRBJ2-7 TRBV19 NA TGTGCCAGTAGCGGGAACGTAGGCTACGAGCAGTACTTC CASSGNVGYEQYF
NA TRBJ1-2 TRBV19 NA TGTGCCAGTACCCGAGGAGGGCTCTATGGCTACACCTTC CASTRGGLYGYTF
once TRBJ1-1 TRBV7-2 TRBD1 TGTGCCAGCAGCTTAGGGGCAGGGGGAAACACTGAAGCTTTCTTT CASSLGAGGNTEAFF
once TRBJ2-3 TRBV7-3 TRBD2 TGTGCCAGCAGCCTGCTAGCGGGGCGCACAGATACGCAGTATTTT CASSLLAGRTDTQYF
NA TRBJ2-3 TRBV27 TRBD2 TGTGCCAGCAGACTAGCGGGAGGCACAGATACGCAGTATTTT CASRLAGGTDTQYF
NA TRBJ2-2 TRBV10-2 NA TGCGCCAGTCACTTAAGTTCTACTACCGGGGAGCTGTTTTTT CASHLSSTTGELFF
once TRBJ2-1 TRBV29-1 NA TGCAGCGGGGGGGCCACACTAGCGAATGAGCAGTTCTTC CSGGATLANEQFF
NA TRBJ2-7 TRBV18 TRBD1 TGTGCCAGCTCACTTCGGACAGGGGTCTCCTACGAGCAGTACTTC CASSLRTGVSYEQYF
NA TRBJ1-1 TRBV7-9 NA TGTGCCAGCAGCTCCAGGGGAGCGAACACTGAAGCTTTCTTT CASSSRGANTEAFF
NA TRBJ2-1 TRBV9 TRBD2 TGTGCCAGCAGCGGGGAGCGGGAAGGCTACAATGAGCAGTTCTTC CASSGEREGYNEQFF